This T cell receptor (beta chain) was profiled in a study of cytomegalovirus exposure and HLA in healthy donors. The CDR3 is 15 amino acids. V shed 4 bases and J 8 bases; nucleotides not matched to a gene: 11. Per germline, CDR1 SGDLS and CDR2 YYNGEE. Study observations and caveats: Among the sequence variants, a highly shared cluster was likely an artifact of sequencing.

Comment on this clone: The antigen remains unidentified.

This cohort consisted of healthy bone marrow donors. The PCR had 60 Vbeta and 13 Jbeta primers. The repertoire was sequenced with immunoSEQ multiplex PCR; TCRdb's copy has only in-frame clones and lacks some. The top ten hold approximately 7.8% of the sample, which has 55,000 to 80,000 clones, roughly 80% seen once. The rearrangement uses TRBV9 and TRBJ1-4; TRBD1 matches at 7 bases. Sequences were obtained from PBMCs. The source is a man aged 55-75 years in good health and CMV-seropositive. The CDR3 coding sequence is TGTGCCAGCAGCCCCAGACAGGGCTTCGACGAAAAACTGTTTTTT. Amino acid sequence: CASSPRQGFDEKLFF.